The 31 T cell receptor beta chains below come from one sample, sequenced in a study of neoadjuvant anti-PD-1 for oral cavity cancer. Assay: immunoSEQ multiplex PCR; the TCRdb copy retains only in-frame clones and omits some. The sample yields about 7,200 clones, roughly 54% seen once. Specimen: tumor tissue, collected before nivolumab (anti-PD-1) treatment. The receptor source for this set is a person aged 35-79 years with oral cavity squamous cell carcinoma.

This rearrangement joins TRBV7-9 to TRBJ2-3; tentative D call: TRBD2 (6 bases). The CDR3 runs 14 residues. Trimming took 5 bases from V and 4 from J, leaving 13 bases between them. Germline V gene sequence: CDR1 SEHNR, CDR2 FQNEAQ (reference sequence). The CDR3 is CASSPWRDPDTQYF. Written as DNA, the CDR3 is TGTGCCAGCAGCCCATGGCGGGACCCAGATACGCAGTATTTT.

J is TRBJ2-3 and V is TRBV15, with a weak D call TRBD2 (7 bases). V dropped 5 bases and J dropped 5 bases, with 20 bases sitting between them. The germline V gene has CDR1 LNHNV and CDR2 YYDKDF (reference sequence). This CDR3 spans 16 amino acids. The CDR3 protein is CATSRGGGNVRDTQYF. The CDR3 DNA follows: TGTGCCACCAGCCGAGGGGGGGGCAACGTGCGAGATACGCAGTATTTT.

The V and J genes are TRBV7-9 and TRBJ1-2, with 7 bases aligning to TRBD1. V dropped 4 bases and J dropped 5; count of bases not matched to a gene: 7. Germline V gives CDR1 SEHNR, CDR2 FQNEAQ (reference sequence). The CDR3 has 14 residues. The CDR3 DNA reads TGTGCCAGCAGCTCAGACAGGGTAGGGTATGGCTACACCTTC. This codes for CASSSDRVGYGYTF.

There are a few counts of this clone. The V call is TRBV20-1, the J call TRBJ1-3; a weak D match, TRBD1 (5 bases). Trimming left V 6 bases short and J 9 bases short, with 12 bases between. Germline V gene sequence: CDR1 DFQATT, CDR2 SNEGSKA (reference sequence). The CDR3 has 11 amino acids. CDR3: CSAPAGGTIYF. The CDR3 nucleotides read TGCAGTGCCCCTGCGGGGGGCACCATATATTTT.

The CDR3 DNA is TGTGCCAGCTCCCGCGACAGGGTTGAATCACCCCTCCACTTT. Translating gives CASSRDRVESPLHF. V gene TRBV18 combines with J gene TRBJ1-6; 7 positions agree with TRBD1. Germline V gene sequence: CDR1 KGHSH, CDR2 LQKENI. The CDR3 consists of 14 residues. The V gene end was trimmed by 6 bases and the J gene end by 10 bases; junction bases not matched to a gene: 9.

This clone was counted a few times. The rearrangement uses TRBV5-6 and TRBJ2-7, with unresolved D. Germline CDR1 reads SGHDT; CDR2 reads YYEEEE. The germline V and J ends were trimmed by 4 bases and 3 bases, with 14 bases remaining between them. The CDR3 runs 14 residues. CDR3 protein: CASSKVRLNYEQYF. DNA for the CDR3: TGTGCCAGCAGCAAGGTACGCCTAAACTACGAGCAGTACTTC.

V usage is TRBV6-5 and J usage is TRBJ2-5; perhaps TRBD2 as D (5 bases). The CDR3 runs to 13 residues. CDR1 and CDR2 from the germline V gene are MNHEY and SVGAGI. The V end was cut by 11 bases, the J end by 2 bases, with 15 bases between. This CDR3 reads CASASGIQETQYF. Here the CDR3 DNA reads TGTGCCTCCGCCTCGGGAATACAAGAGACCCAGTACTTC.

The chain links TRBV9 to TRBJ1-1, with no clear D. Trimming took 4 bases from V and 4 from J, leaving 17 bases between them. Per germline, CDR1 SGDLS and CDR2 YYNGEE. The CDR3 runs to 15 residues. In DNA, the CDR3 is TGTGCCAGCAGCCCGGGGTTTGGACCCGGCACTGAAGCTTTCTTT. Its protein product is CASSPGFGPGTEAFF.

The CDR3 DNA sequence: TGTGCCAGCAGTTACTCCGGAAGCAATCAGCCCCAGCATTTT. Protein: CASSYSGSNQPQHF. J is TRBJ1-5 and V is TRBV6-6; D call uncertain. The V end lost 0 bases, the J end lost 1 base, and 4 bases lay between the germline ends. The CDR3 extends over 14 amino acids. Looked up from germline, CDR1 is MNHNY and CDR2 is SVGAGI (reference sequence).

The gene calls are TRBV7-2 and TRBJ2-1; 10 nucleotides align to TRBD1. V gave up 0 bases and J gave up 4 bases; unmatched junction bases: 3. Per the germline V gene, CDR1 is SGHTA and CDR2 is FQGNSA. The CDR3 is 16 residues long. CDR3 sequence: CASSLAGQGRYNEQFF. In nucleotides, the CDR3 is TGTGCCAGCAGCTTAGCGGGACAGGGGCGATACAATGAGCAGTTCTTC.

This chain joins TRBV19 and TRBJ1-4; maybe TRBD1 (5 bases). This CDR3 has 15 amino acids. V was shortened by 7 bases and J by 8 bases, with 20 bases between the two germline ends. Germline CDR1 LNHDA, CDR2 SQIVND (reference sequence). CDR3 nucleotide sequence: TGTGCCAGTACTCCGCTGGGGGGGAAAGGGGAAAAACTGTTTTTT. This encodes CASTPLGGKGEKLFF.

This clone showed up just a few times. This rearrangement joins TRBV7-2 to TRBJ1-6; D is possibly TRBD1 (6 bases). The germline gives CDR1 SGHTA, CDR2 FQGNSA. The CDR3 contains 15 residues. V lost 1 base and J 7 bases, leaving 11 bases between the germline ends. CDR3 protein: CASSLERGTNSPLHF. The CDR3 nucleotides are TGTGCCAGCAGCTTAGAACGGGGGACAAATTCACCCCTCCACTTT.

By frequency in the sample, this clone is medium-sized (0.01 to 0.1%). J is TRBJ2-7 and V is TRBV19; 7 bases align to TRBD1. V was clipped by 3 bases and J by 9 bases; unmatched bases: 11. Per the germline V gene, CDR1 is LNHDA and CDR2 is SQIVND (reference sequence). The CDR3 is 14 residues long. The CDR3 DNA sequence: TGTGCCAGTAGTATCCCCGGGACAGCCATCGGGCAGTACTTC. This sequence encodes CASSIPGTAIGQYF.

The chain couples TRBV7-2 to TRBJ1-2, with TRBD1 matching over 10 bases. Per the germline V gene, CDR1 is SGHTA and CDR2 is FQGNSA. The ends lost 5 bases at V and 7 bases at J; junction bases unmatched: 10. This CDR3 region has 15 residues. CDR3 residues: CASSGRGQGIGGYTF. The DNA for the CDR3 is TGTGCCAGCAGCGGTAGGGGACAGGGGATCGGTGGCTACACCTTC.

This clone has just a few counts. The CDR3 nucleotides are TGTGCCAGCAGCCAAACAAGAGGGAATTCACCCCTCCACTTT. Protein product: CASSQTRGNSPLHF. The rearrangement joins TRBV14 to TRBJ1-6; D is undetermined. Germline CDR1 SGHDN, CDR2 FVKESK. Deletions cut 2 bases from V and 7 bases from J, with 9 bases between. This CDR3 contains 14 residues.

This chain joins TRBV5-5 and TRBJ1-4, with D perhaps TRBD1 (5 bases). V dropped 1 base and J dropped 0 bases, with 7 bases sitting between them. In germline, CDR1 is SGHKS, CDR2 YYEKEE (reference sequence). CDR3 size: 15 residues. The DNA for the CDR3 is TGTGCCAGCAGCTTGCTGACAGCAACTAATGAAAAACTGTTTTTT. Translated, it gives CASSLLTATNEKLFF.

V gene TRBV28 combines with J gene TRBJ1-2; no reliable D call. This CDR3 is 12 amino acids long. In germline, CDR1 is MDHEN, CDR2 SYDVKM. Trimming pared 0 bases from V and 2 bases from J, leaving 1 base between. CDR3 nucleotide sequence: TGTGCCAGCAGTTTATGGAACTATGGCTACACCTTC. This sequence encodes CASSLWNYGYTF.

CDR3 DNA: TGTGCCAGCAGTTTTAGAGGGGCACTCAATCAGCCCCAGCATTTT. As protein: CASSFRGALNQPQHF. This rearrangement joins TRBV28 to TRBJ1-5; maybe TRBD1 (5 bases). CDR3 length: 15 residues. V lost 3 bases, J lost 3 bases, and 12 bases lay in between. The germline CDR1 and CDR2 sequences are MDHEN and SYDVKM.

The V gene is TRBV28, the J gene TRBJ2-3, with 7 bases fitting TRBD2. CDR1 is MDHEN and CDR2 is SYDVKM in the germline V gene. After removal of 3 bases from V and 10 bases from J, the junction contained 13 bases not matched to a gene. This CDR3 has 15 residues. For the CDR3, the DNA is TGTGCCAGCAGTTTGAAGGGGAGGGCCTTTGGCGCGCAGTATTTT. This encodes CASSLKGRAFGAQYF.

This clone turned up a few times. V and J are TRBV4-2 and TRBJ1-2; D unresolved. The CDR3 has 14 amino acids. Trimming left V 1 base short and J 7 bases short, with 13 bases between. Germline V gives CDR1 LGHNA, CDR2 YNFKEQ. The CDR3 sequence: CASSQGSAGLGYTF. CDR3 bases: TGTGCCAGCAGCCAAGGGTCGGCAGGACTTGGCTACACCTTC.

This clone was picked up a small number of times. This chain links TRBV7-6 with TRBJ2-5; D may correspond to TRBD1 or TRBD2 (5 bases each). The germline gives CDR1 SGHVS, CDR2 FNYEAQ. The CDR3 is made up of 19 amino acids. V lost 2 bases to trimming and J lost 5 bases, with 27 bases between them. CDR3 sequence: CASSLSARTLQGGRETQYF. The CDR3 nucleotides are TGTGCCAGCAGCTTATCTGCTCGGACTTTGCAGGGCGGGCGGGAGACCCAGTACTTC.

The sample holds a few counts of this clone. The CDR3 nucleotides read TGTGCCAGCAGTGAAGGGGGGTTAGCAGGGGGCTTTGGAGGCACTGAAGCTTTCTTT. Translating gives CASSEGGLAGGFGGTEAFF. This sequence joins TRBV6-1 and TRBJ1-1; 8 bases match TRBD1. Germline V gene data show CDR1 as MNHNS and CDR2 as SASEGT. The trim removed 1 base at V and 4 bases at J, leaving 17 bases unmatched. The CDR3 is made up of 19 amino acids.

The CDR3 here is CASTTGAVGSPLHF. DNA for the CDR3: TGTGCCAGCACAACAGGGGCGGTTGGATCACCCCTCCACTTT. The V gene is TRBV27, the J gene TRBJ1-6, with TRBD1 matching over 7 bases. The trim removed 7 bases at V and 10 bases at J, leaving 10 bases unmatched. The CDR3 contains 14 residues. Germline V lookup: CDR1 MNHEY, CDR2 SMNVEV (reference sequence).

CDR3 in DNA: TGTGCCAGCAGTATCGACGGAGTCAATCAGCCCCAGCATTTT. Translation: CASSIDGVNQPQHF. The chain carries TRBV2 and TRBJ1-5, with D unclear. The germline V and J ends were trimmed by 5 bases and 3 bases, with 11 bases remaining between them. There are 14 residues in the CDR3. Germline values: CDR1 SNHLY, CDR2 FYNNEI.

Here the CDR3 DNA reads TGTGCCAGCAGCTCGGGACAGGGGGCGAACACTGAAGCTTTCTTT. It codes for CASSSGQGANTEAFF. The chain has TRBV7-9 and TRBJ1-1; TRBD1 matches at 12 bases. Germline CDR1 and CDR2: SEHNR and FQNEAQ (reference sequence). The CDR3 consists of 15 residues. V gave up 4 bases and J gave up 1 base; unmatched junction bases: 1. The full variable domain, its missing parts supplied by reference TRBV7-9 and TRBJ1-1, is DTGVSQNPRHKITKRGQNVTFRCDPISEHNRLYWYRQTLGQGPEFLTYFQNEAQLEKSRLLSDRFSAERPKGSFSTLEIQRTEQGDSAMYLCASSSGQGANTEAFFGQGTRLTVV.

The gene calls are TRBV5-1 and TRBJ1-6; D perhaps matches TRBD1 (5 bases). The CDR3 sequence is 17 residues long. Germline values: CDR1 SGHRS, CDR2 YFSETQ. V gave up 4 bases and J gave up 8 bases, with 22 bases separating them. CDR3 amino acids: CASSPYGSGVGDSPLHF. DNA of the CDR3: TGCGCCAGCAGCCCGTACGGTTCGGGGGTGGGAGATTCACCCCTCCACTTT.

This chain uses TRBV7-8 with TRBJ2-3; possible D gene TRBD2, 6 bases. The V gene lost 1 base and the J gene lost 3 bases, with 14 bases spanning the gap. Germline values: CDR1 SGHVS, CDR2 FQNEAQ. This CDR3 region has 16 residues. CDR3 sequence: CASSLVGLLGTDTQYF. The CDR3 DNA sequence: TGTGCCAGCAGCTTAGTCGGACTATTGGGGACAGATACGCAGTATTTT.

The chain links TRBV6-1 to TRBJ2-3; 11 bases are shared with TRBD1. V was pared by 2 bases and J by 3 bases, with 1 base of the junction left unmatched. Germline CDR1 MNHNS, CDR2 SASEGT. The CDR3 is 15 amino acids. CDR3 residues: CASSERDRGTDTQYF. In DNA, the CDR3 is TGTGCCAGCAGTGAACGGGACAGGGGGACAGATACGCAGTATTTT.

The chain recombines TRBV19 with TRBJ1-1; D uncertain. The CDR3 covers 12 residues. V was trimmed by 4 bases and J by 6 bases, leaving 9 bases between them. Germline V gene data show CDR1 as LNHDA and CDR2 as SQIVND (reference sequence). CDR3 sequence reads: CASSRGSSEAFF. The CDR3 region has the DNA TGTGCCAGTAGTAGAGGGAGTTCTGAAGCTTTCTTT.

This chain connects TRBV10-2 to TRBJ1-1, with D possibly TRBD1 on 5 matching bases. CDR1 and CDR2 from the germline V gene are WSHSY and SAAADI. The V and J ends lost 0 bases and 6 bases respectively, with 20 bases between them. The CDR3 is 17 amino acids. CDR3 coding DNA: TGCGCCAGCAGTGAGTCTGGGGGACGGCGGGGCGAGGCTGAAGCTTTCTTT. This codes for CASSESGGRRGEAEAFF.

The chain combines TRBV5-6 with TRBJ2-1; D perhaps matches TRBD1 (8 bases). Germline-derived CDR1 and CDR2 are SGHDT and YYEEEE. CDR3 size: 15 residues. The V and J ends lost 4 bases and 9 bases respectively, with 20 bases between them. The CDR3 DNA follows: TGTGCCAGCAGCCCCGAGGCCAACAGGGGGGGTGAGCAGTTCTTC. This translates into CASSPEANRGGEQFF.